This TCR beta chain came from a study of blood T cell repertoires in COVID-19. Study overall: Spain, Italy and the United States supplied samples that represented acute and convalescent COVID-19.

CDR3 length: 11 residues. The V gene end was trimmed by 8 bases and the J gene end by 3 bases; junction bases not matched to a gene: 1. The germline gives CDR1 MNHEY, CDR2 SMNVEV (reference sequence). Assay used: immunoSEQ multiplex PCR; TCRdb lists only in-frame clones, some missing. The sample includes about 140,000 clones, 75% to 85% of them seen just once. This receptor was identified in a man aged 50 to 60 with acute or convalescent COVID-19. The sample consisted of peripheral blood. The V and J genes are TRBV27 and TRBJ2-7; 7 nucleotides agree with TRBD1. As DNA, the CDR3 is TGTGCCAGCGGACAGGTCTACGAGCAGTACTTC. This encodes CASGQVYEQYF.